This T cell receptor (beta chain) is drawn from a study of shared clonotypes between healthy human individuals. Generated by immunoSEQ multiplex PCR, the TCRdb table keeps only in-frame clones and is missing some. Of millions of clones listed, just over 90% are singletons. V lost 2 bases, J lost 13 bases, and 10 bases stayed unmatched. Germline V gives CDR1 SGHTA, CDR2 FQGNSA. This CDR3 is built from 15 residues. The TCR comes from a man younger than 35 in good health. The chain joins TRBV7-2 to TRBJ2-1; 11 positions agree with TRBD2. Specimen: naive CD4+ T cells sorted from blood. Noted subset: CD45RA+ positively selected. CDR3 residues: CASSLLAGGGQRQFF. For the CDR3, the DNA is TGTGCCAGCAGCTTATTAGCGGGAGGGGGCCAGCGACAGTTCTTC.